The 25 T cell receptor beta chains reported below all come from one sample, sequenced in a study of blood T cell repertoires in COVID-19 (dated by TCRdb to 2019 to 2021). To prepare the library, the immunoSEQ multiplex PCR assay was applied. As stored in TCRdb, this immuneACCESS dataset retains in-frame rearrangements with V and J assigned. A fraction of the clones does not appear; measured against another copy, unresolved V genes explain less than half of the discrepancy, and the remainder lacks a known reason. This sample is represented by roughly 180,000 clones; approximately 80% of them were singletons. The ten largest clones add up to 11% of the sample. Source material: peripheral blood. The receptor set was obtained from a woman aged 40 to 50 with COVID-19, enrolled during active disease.

V gene TRBV11-2 combines with J gene TRBJ2-1, with D maybe TRBD2 (6 bases). The CDR3 is 16 amino acids. With 5 bases removed from V and 7 bases from J, the gap between germline ends came to 21 bases. In germline, CDR1 is SGHAT, CDR2 FQNNGV. The CDR3 loop is CASSPATRYPPNEQFF. Here the CDR3 DNA reads TGTGCCAGCAGCCCAGCGACTAGGTATCCTCCAAATGAGCAGTTCTTC. The entire variable domain, with the rest obtained from reference TRBV11-2 and TRBJ2-1, is as follows: EAGVAQSPRYKIIEKRQSVAFWCNPISGHATLYWYQQILGQGPKLLIQFQNNGVVDDSQLPKDRFSAERLKGVDSTLKIQPAKLEDSAVYLCASSPATRYPPNEQFFGPGTRLTVL.

V gene TRBV7-8 combines with J gene TRBJ2-5; the D gene is possibly TRBD1 (6 bases). Germline CDR1 is SGHVS and CDR2 is FQNEAQ. The CDR3 consists of 17 residues. Trimming pared 2 bases from V and 5 bases from J, leaving 21 bases between. In DNA form, the CDR3 reads TGTGCCAGCAGCTTATTCCCACAACAGGGTCGTGGGGAGACCCAGTACTTC. It translates to CASSLFPQQGRGETQYF.

There are many counts of this clone. This chain connects TRBV3-1 (or the pseudogene TRBV3-2) to TRBJ1-1; TRBD1 agrees at 7 bases. After removal of 1 base from V and 5 bases from J, the junction contained 4 bases not matched to a gene. Germline lookup yields CDR1 LGHDT and CDR2 YNNKEL (reference sequence). The CDR3 spans 14 residues. The CDR3 region is CASSQGRGRTEAFF. CDR3 nucleotides: TGTGCCAGCAGCCAAGGAAGGGGGCGTACTGAAGCTTTCTTT.

As for this clone: At one boundary the junction diverges from the germline segment, which might be a read error. The chain is built from TRBV7-9 and TRBJ1-2; tentative D call: TRBD1 (6 bases). Germline CDR1 is SEHNR and CDR2 is FQNEAQ (reference sequence). This CDR3 region has 11 residues. The CDR3 region is CASTLQGWVTF. CDR3 DNA sequence: TGTGCCAGCACCTTACAGGGATGGGTCACCTTC.

The gene calls are TRBV19 and TRBJ2-2, with 13 bases that match TRBD2. Germline V gene lookup returns CDR1 LNHDA and CDR2 SQIVND (reference sequence). The junction had 1 base not matched to a gene; V was cut back by 9 bases and J by 0 bases. CDR3 length: 15 residues. The CDR3 reads CASGTSGANTGELFF. The CDR3 bases are TGTGCCAGCGGGACTAGCGGGGCGAACACCGGGGAGCTGTTTTTT.

CDR3 loop: CASREDSKNTEAFF. The DNA of the CDR3 is TGTGCCAGCAGGGAGGACAGTAAGAACACTGAAGCTTTCTTT. This chain links TRBV2 with TRBJ1-1; D may be TRBD1 (6 bases). V was shortened by 6 bases and J by 1 base, with 12 bases between the two germline ends. Germline lookup yields CDR1 SNHLY and CDR2 FYNNEI. The CDR3 spans 14 residues.

This chain uses TRBV27 with TRBJ2-3, with 10 nucleotides matching TRBD1. This CDR3 has 16 amino acids. V shed 5 bases and J 2 bases; nucleotides not matched to a gene: 7. Germline CDR1 reads MNHEY; CDR2 reads SMNVEV (reference sequence). CDR3 in DNA: TGTGCCAGCAGTCGACACGGACAGGGGGTCACAGATACGCAGTATTTT. Amino acids: CASSRHGQGVTDTQYF.

This chain joins TRBV15 and TRBJ2-1; TRBD2 agrees at 7 bases. Trimming cost V 6 bases and J 2 bases; bases outside gene matches: 7. Germline CDR1 is LNHNV and CDR2 is YYDKDF (reference sequence). This CDR3 is 15 amino acids long. CDR3 sequence: CATSPGGGPYNEQFF. The CDR3 DNA is TGTGCCACCAGTCCCGGGGGAGGGCCCTACAATGAGCAGTTCTTC.

V gene TRBV6-5 combines with J gene TRBJ2-3; 8 positions agree with TRBD1. The CDR3 consists of 12 residues. The germline V gene encodes CDR1 MNHEY and CDR2 SVGAGI. Trimming removed 10 bases from V and 4 bases from J; junction bases left unmatched: 4. This CDR3 is CATRGRADTQYF. CDR3 bases: TGTGCCACCAGGGGGCGTGCAGATACGCAGTATTTT.

This CDR3 is CASSPGQNNQPQHF. As DNA, the CDR3 is TGTGCCAGCAGCCCGGGACAGAACAATCAGCCCCAGCATTTT. The rearrangement links TRBV6-5 to TRBJ1-5; TRBD1 matches 7 bases. Trimming at V came to 6 bases and at J to 3 bases, leaving 5 bases not matched to a gene. The germline CDR1 and CDR2 sequences are MNHEY and SVGAGI. This CDR3 is built from 14 residues.

The sample holds one count of this clone. This sequence joins TRBV5-4 and TRBJ2-7; D is possibly TRBD2 (5 bases). Per germline, CDR1 SGHNT and CDR2 YYREEE (reference sequence). V was trimmed by 0 bases and J by 2 bases, leaving 6 bases between them. The CDR3 consists of 13 residues. The CDR3 is CASSLDGTYEQYF. As DNA, the CDR3 is TGTGCCAGCAGCTTGGACGGGACCTACGAGCAGTACTTC.

The chain has TRBV5-1 and TRBJ2-3; 8 bases match TRBD2. This CDR3 comprises 15 residues. Unmatched junction bases numbered 9, after V lost 4 bases and J lost 5 bases. The V gene's germline CDR1 is SGHRS and CDR2 YFSETQ. This CDR3 reads CASSPHLAGGDTQYF. The CDR3 nucleotides are TGCGCCAGCAGCCCACATCTAGCGGGTGGAGATACGCAGTATTTT.

The chain recombines TRBV10-2 with TRBJ2-7; the match to TRBD2 covers 7 bases. This CDR3 is 14 amino acids long. Germline trimming cut 7 bases from V and 3 bases from J; bases unmatched to any gene: 9. CDR1 is WSHSY, CDR2 SAAADI, per germline. DNA of the CDR3: TGCGCCAGCATTGCGGCGGGAGAGGTCTACGAGCAGTACTTC. This translates into CASIAAGEVYEQYF.

In nucleotides, the CDR3 is TGTGCCAGCAGTGACTCCAGTCCGAACACCGGGGAGCTGTTTTTT. Translated, it gives CASSDSSPNTGELFF. J is TRBJ2-2 and V is TRBV6-4, with D unclear. Trimming left V 0 bases short and J 0 bases short, with 5 bases between. Germline V CDR1 and CDR2: MRHNA, SNTAGT. The CDR3 loop spans 15 amino acids.

In its sample, this clone was seen a few times. V usage is TRBV4-1 and J usage is TRBJ2-3; 7 positions agree with TRBD1. Germline-derived CDR1 and CDR2 are MGHRA and YSYEKL. This CDR3 is built from 16 residues. Losses at the gene ends were 6 bases for V and 6 bases for J; bases not matched to a gene: 15. The CDR3 spells CASRGDGFLQGDTQYF. CDR3 bases: TGCGCCAGCAGGGGAGATGGGTTCCTACAGGGGGATACGCAGTATTTT.

The V call is TRBV5-4, the J call TRBJ1-6, with D tentatively TRBD1 (6 bases). Per germline, CDR1 SGHNT and CDR2 YYREEE (reference sequence). The CDR3 runs 13 residues. Trimming stripped 4 bases from V and 9 bases from J, with 11 bases between. This CDR3 is CASSQGLGSPLHF. CDR3 nucleotides: TGTGCCAGCAGCCAGGGGCTGGGTTCACCCCTCCACTTT.

The genes are TRBV5-1 and TRBJ2-2; 7 bases align to TRBD2. After removal of 8 bases from V and 3 bases from J, the junction contained 22 bases not matched to a gene. The CDR3 consists of 19 residues. The V gene's germline CDR1 is SGHRS and CDR2 YFSETQ. CDR3 loop: CASQTGLADLFRDTGELFF. CDR3 nucleotide sequence: TGCGCCAGTCAAACGGGGCTAGCGGACCTCTTTAGGGACACCGGGGAGCTGTTTTTT.

This sequence joins TRBV7-2 and TRBJ1-1, with 8 bases that match TRBD1. V shed 4 bases, J shed 4 bases, and the junction held 11 bases outside the gene matches. The CDR3 extends over 16 amino acids. In germline, CDR1 is SGHTA, CDR2 FQGNSA. CDR3 in DNA: TGTGCCAGCAGCTCTGCGACAGGGGAAGGAAGCACTGAAGCTTTCTTT. Protein: CASSSATGEGSTEAFF.

This chain uses TRBV27 with TRBJ1-1, with 7 bases that match TRBD1. There are 14 residues in the CDR3. Germline values: CDR1 MNHEY, CDR2 SMNVEV (reference sequence). V dropped 5 bases and J dropped 4; count of bases not matched to a gene: 7. The CDR3 here is CASSPRQGTTEAFF. The DNA for the CDR3 is TGTGCCAGCAGTCCAAGACAGGGAACCACTGAAGCTTTCTTT.

This clone was picked up one time. This chain joins TRBV3-1 (or the pseudogene TRBV3-2) and TRBJ2-1, with D maybe TRBD1 (6 bases). The germline V and J ends were trimmed by 4 bases and 7 bases, with 11 bases remaining between them. This CDR3 region has 13 residues. Germline V gene data show CDR1 as LGHDT and CDR2 as YNNKEL (reference sequence). The CDR3: CASSLWGQNEQFF. The CDR3, as DNA: TGTGCCAGCAGCCTTTGGGGGCAGAATGAGCAGTTCTTC.

V and J are TRBV20-1 and TRBJ2-1, with TRBD2 identical over 7 bases. Germline values: CDR1 DFQATT, CDR2 SNEGSKA (reference sequence). Trimming removed 3 bases from V and 3 bases from J; junction bases left unmatched: 2. The CDR3 covers 13 residues. The DNA for the CDR3 is TGCAGTGCTAGTTGGGGGGGCTACAATGAGCAGTTCTTC. This translates into CSASWGGYNEQFF.

This chain links TRBV24-1 with TRBJ2-1, with D possibly matching TRBD1 (6 bases). V gave up 3 bases and J gave up 9 bases, with 14 bases separating them. The CDR3 is 14 amino acids. From germline, CDR1 is KGHDR and CDR2 SFDVKD. The CDR3 DNA reads as TGTGCCACCAGTGATAGCCAACAGGGTACTGAGCAGTTCTTC. Amino acids: CATSDSQQGTEQFF.

This chain joins TRBV12-3 or TRBV12-4 and TRBJ1-1; TRBD1 matches at 8 bases. With 5 bases clipped from V and 5 bases from J, the junction kept 4 bases outside the gene matches. The CDR3 has 13 residues. The CDR3 is CASSRDRRTEAFF. Here the CDR3 DNA reads TGTGCCAGCAGTCGGGACAGGCGGACTGAAGCTTTCTTT.

This chain joins TRBV18 and TRBJ2-2, with 8 bases aligning to TRBD2. The CDR3 length is 14 residues. The germline gives CDR1 KGHSH, CDR2 LQKENI. J gave up 6 bases and V 0 bases, and 0 bases lay outside the gene matches. CDR3 residues: CASSPPTSAGELFF. As DNA, the CDR3 is TGTGCCAGCTCACCACCGACTAGCGCCGGGGAGCTGTTTTTT.

This chain links TRBV20-1 with TRBJ2-5; 7 bases fit TRBD2. V dropped 3 bases and J dropped 3; count of bases not matched to a gene: 7. Germline V lookup: CDR1 DFQATT, CDR2 SNEGSKA (reference sequence). This CDR3 comprises 14 residues. CDR3 DNA sequence: TGCAGTGCTAGTGCCGGGACTAAAAAAGAGACCCAGTACTTC. Its protein product is CSASAGTKKETQYF.